The sequence of this TCR beta chain was determined in a study of prognosis after radiotherapy for stage I lung cancer. Two-round multiplex PCR on genomic DNA was the method by which TCR beta CDR3 was amplified. Individual primers that were specific to each TRBV and TRBJ gene served in first-round PCR. TCRdb redid the calling of the multiplex PCR reads with MiXCR, one entry per CDR3 protein. The sample yields approximately 25,000 distinct CDR3 sequences, about 41% seen once. The germline CDR1 and CDR2 sequences are SGHTA and FQGNSA. The CDR3 covers 13 residues. The V call is TRBV7-2, the J call TRBJ1-2; D not resolved. The sample in question was PBMCs, obtained before or after stereotactic body radiation therapy (not recorded which). The receptor comes from a donor at least 50 years old with non-small cell lung cancer. In DNA form, the CDR3 reads TGTGTCAGAAGCTCAGGACCTAACTATGGCTACACCTTC. It encodes CVRSSGPNYGYTF.